This T cell receptor beta chain emerged from a study of T cell responses to AZD1222 COVID-19 vaccine. Overall study context: The analysis combined second doses at about 4 or about 12 weeks.

Assay: immunoSEQ multiplex PCR; the TCRdb copy retains only in-frame clones and omits some. The sample consists of 75,000 to 95,000 clones, roughly 85% of them appearing once. General study findings and limits: Baseline testing showed seropositivity in only five to seven AZD1222 recipients. It should be noted that donors were predominantly white British and more often female, and clonal diversity was possibly underestimated.

Only one count was recorded for this clone. Its antigen remains unidentified. Germline CDR1 reads SEHNR; CDR2 reads FQNEAQ (reference sequence). With 6 bases removed from V and 3 bases from J, the gap between germline ends came to 12 bases. This CDR3 comprises 14 residues. The starting material was peripheral blood, obtained on day 0 of AZD1222 vaccination. V is TRBV7-9 and J is TRBJ1-3, with a weak D call TRBD1 (6 bases). The sequence came from an adult in good health. The CDR3: CASRPQGGGNTIYF. The CDR3 DNA reads TGTGCCAGCAGGCCACAGGGAGGTGGAAACACCATATATTTT.